This T cell receptor beta chain was recorded in a study of blood T cell repertoires in COVID-19 (dated by TCRdb to 2020 to 2021). Regarding the complete study: Samples from collaborators originated in the United States, Italy and Spain and spanned both the acute and convalescent phases of COVID-19. The material from the prospective study consisted of cDNA or gDNA derived from T cells, B-cell-depleted T cells, or PBMCs. Deeply sampled blood TCRbeta repertoires from subjects exposed to, actively infected with, or recovered from COVID-19 were included in the dataset. The repertoires were released in a freely available public database meant as a resource for research on the immune response to SARS-CoV-2. Samples came from the ongoing ImmuneRACE study (first 160 participants) plus 1,254 subjects from 6 global collaborators. Sample metadata almost always included a de-identified subject ID, COVID-19 status, age in years and sex. HLA class I and class II types, where available, came from metadata supplied by the sample provider rather than from assay-based typing.

The paper as a whole reports these results and caveats: How much clinical and demographic metadata was included differed by source and by participant, and the metadata was provided uncurated.

Inclusive of the bounding cysteine and phenylalanine, the CDR3 is 14 residues long. Only the CDR3 region is kept as DNA, spanning 42 bases read in frame from base 1. V is cut back by 5 bases and J by 6 bases, with 5 bases in the junction unmatched. CDR1 is given as SGHTA and CDR2 as FQGNSA, both from the germline V gene. The immunoSEQ Assay, a bias-controlled multiplex PCR, was used to amplify TCRbeta CDR3 regions from genomic DNA. The paper's data handling went like this. Nucleated cell counts per sample were estimated from amplification of reference gene primers within the assay. Sequence reads were collapsed and filtered to measure the absolute abundance of every unique TCRbeta CDR3 rearrangement. For each sample, productive Simpson clonality was calculated as the square root of Simpson's diversity index across productive rearrangements. The table comes from immuneACCESS by way of TCRdb, which keeps in-frame sequences with V and J called. Part of the clones is missing from these tables; in studies checked, under half for an unresolved V gene and the rest for unknown reasons. For V, J and clone size, that table is used; D and trimming come from the DNA. The sample profile shows 130,000 to 150,000 clones; more than 75% of them were found once. Clones ranked in the top ten supply around 4% of the sample.

A remark on this clone: Its specific antigen is unknown. One base away there is no much larger clone; base qualities are not given. Other DNA sequences in this specimen translate into the identical CDR3.

Whole blood was collected in K2EDTA tubes by collaborating institutions according to the institutions' own protocols. For TCRbeta analysis, collaborator samples were shipped as frozen whole blood, as isolated PBMCs, or as DNA extracted from either sample type. The clonotype originates from a man aged 55 to 70 with acute or convalescent COVID-19. Here the chain combines TRBV7-2 and TRBJ1-2; TRBD1 agrees with 11 junctional bases. The source material was peripheral blood. The CDR3 is CASSPRTGGNGYTF. The nucleotide sequence reads TGTGCCAGCAGCCCGCGGACAGGGGGCAATGGCTACACCTTC.